The 26 T cell receptor beta chains presented below share a single source sample, sequenced in a study of cytomegalovirus exposure and HLA in healthy donors. PCR primers comprised 60 Vbeta and 13 Jbeta primers. Method: immunoSEQ multiplex PCR; TCRdb's copy keeps in-frame clones and lacks some. Of some 82,000 clones in the sample, 65% to 85% were seen once. Material: PBMCs. The receptors shown here come from a woman between 45 and 65 years old in good health and CMV-seronegative.

This clone was found a few times. The rearrangement uses TRBV2 and TRBJ1-5, with TRBD1 identical over 7 bases. CDR3 length equals 15 residues. CDR1 and CDR2 (germline): SNHLY, FYNNEI. V lost 6 bases to trimming and J lost 1 base; unmatched junction nucleotides: 6. As DNA, the CDR3 is TGTGCCAGCAGGAGGACAGGCAGCAGCAATCAGCCCCAGCATTTT. Protein: CASRRTGSSNQPQHF.

The chain uses TRBV28 and TRBJ1-1; no clear D gene. The germline V and J ends were trimmed by 4 bases and 1 base, with 10 bases remaining between them. The CDR3 consists of 14 residues. Germline CDR1 is MDHEN and CDR2 is SYDVKM. The DNA of the CDR3 is TGTGCCAGCAGTTACCGGGTTCCGAACACTGAAGCTTTCTTT. Translating gives CASSYRVPNTEAFF.

The genes are TRBV7-8 and TRBJ1-4, with D maybe TRBD1 (5 bases). V lost 0 bases and J lost 8, with 10 bases in between. From germline, CDR1 is SGHVS and CDR2 FQNEAQ. This CDR3 is built from 14 residues. This CDR3 reads CASSLATDYEKLFF. The CDR3, as DNA: TGTGCCAGCAGCTTAGCGACAGATTACGAAAAACTGTTTTTT.

The rearrangement links TRBV29-1 to TRBJ2-7, with unresolved D. The germline V and J ends were trimmed by 2 bases and 3 bases, with 5 bases remaining between them. This CDR3 region has 11 residues. CDR1 and CDR2 (germline): SQVTM, ANQGSEA. The DNA of the CDR3 is TGCAGCGTTGAATTCCGCTACGAGCAGTACTTC. This gives the protein CSVEFRYEQYF.

This chain connects TRBV7-2 to TRBJ1-1; TRBD1 matches 11 bases. Germline V gives CDR1 SGHTA, CDR2 FQGNSA. Germline trimming cut 4 bases from V and 1 base from J; bases unmatched to any gene: 2. This CDR3 region has 15 residues. The DNA of the CDR3 is TGTGCCAGCAGCTGGGGGACAGGGGGGAACACTGAAGCTTTCTTT. Its protein is CASSWGTGGNTEAFF.

The genes are TRBV28 and TRBJ2-5; TRBD2 matches 9 bases. The trim removed 4 bases at V and 1 base at J, leaving 7 bases unmatched. The CDR3 contains 16 residues. Looked up from germline, CDR1 is MDHEN and CDR2 is SYDVKM. The CDR3 spells CASSSYSGSGQETQYF. In nucleotides, the CDR3 is TGTGCCAGCAGTTCCTATAGCGGGAGTGGCCAAGAGACCCAGTACTTC.

The chain joins TRBV9 to TRBJ1-5; D unclear. V lost 0 bases and J lost 1, with 8 bases in between. CDR1 and CDR2 from the germline V gene are SGDLS and YYNGEE. This CDR3 has 15 amino acids. The CDR3: CASSVDGYSNQPQHF. CDR3 DNA: TGTGCCAGCAGCGTAGACGGTTACAGCAATCAGCCCCAGCATTTT.

The gene calls are TRBV6-6 and TRBJ2-5, with no clear D. The germline V gene has CDR1 MNHNY and CDR2 SVGAGI (reference sequence). The CDR3 extends over 15 amino acids. Trimming took 0 bases from V and 4 from J, leaving 12 bases between them. The DNA of the CDR3 is TGTGCCAGCAGTTACTCTACATTGAACACAGAGACCCAGTACTTC. Protein sequence: CASSYSTLNTETQYF.

The CDR3 spells CASSRGSYEQYF. CDR3 bases: TGTGCCAGCAGCCGGGGGTCCTACGAGCAGTACTTC. The chain carries TRBV7-8 and TRBJ2-7; D possibly corresponds to TRBD2 (6 bases). Deletions cut 5 bases from V and 1 base from J, with 6 bases between. This CDR3 spans 12 amino acids. CDR1 and CDR2 from the germline V gene are SGHVS and FQNEAQ.

The chain joins TRBV7-8 to TRBJ1-5; D is undetermined. The CDR3 is made up of 13 amino acids. The V end lost 1 base, the J end lost 5 bases, and 6 bases lay between the germline ends. Germline assignment: CDR1 SGHVS and CDR2 FQNEAQ. CDR3 loop: CASSLEGDQPQHF. DNA of the CDR3: TGTGCCAGCAGCTTAGAGGGAGATCAGCCCCAGCATTTT.

This chain connects TRBV14 to TRBJ2-1; D not certain. V shed 0 bases and J shed 4 bases, with 13 bases lying between them. CDR1 and CDR2 (germline): SGHDN, FVKESK. The CDR3 runs to 16 residues. The CDR3 sequence: CASSQEKIAPYNEQFF. CDR3 nucleotides: TGTGCCAGCAGCCAAGAGAAAATAGCCCCTTACAATGAGCAGTTCTTC.

The rearrangement joins TRBV5-1 to TRBJ2-1, with TRBD1 identical over 10 bases. The ends lost 3 bases at V and 7 bases at J; junction bases unmatched: 1. Germline V lookup: CDR1 SGHRS, CDR2 YFSETQ. The CDR3 length is 13 residues. In nucleotides, the CDR3 is TGCGCCAGCAGCTGGACAGGGGGGAATGAGCAGTTCTTC. Its protein is CASSWTGGNEQFF.

The V and J genes are TRBV29-1 and TRBJ1-1, with 9 bases aligning to TRBD1. With 8 bases clipped from V and 6 bases from J, the junction kept 4 bases outside the gene matches. The V gene's germline CDR1 is SQVTM and CDR2 ANQGSEA. The CDR3 has 11 residues. Written as DNA, the CDR3 is TGCAGCATAAGACAGGGGGCTGAAGCTTTCTTT. Translated, it gives CSIRQGAEAFF.

The chain joins TRBV29-1 to TRBJ1-2; D gene uncertain. Germline CDR1 SQVTM, CDR2 ANQGSEA. The CDR3 has 11 residues. V was shortened by 5 bases and J by 2 bases, with 6 bases between the two germline ends. CDR3 sequence reads: CSVPLNYGYTF. The CDR3 DNA sequence: TGCAGCGTTCCGTTAAACTATGGCTACACCTTC.

The chain has TRBV2 and TRBJ2-7, with 8 bases identical to TRBD1. The V gene's germline CDR1 is SNHLY and CDR2 FYNNEI. J lost 3 bases, V lost 3 bases, and 1 base had no gene match. The CDR3 runs 13 residues. The CDR3 DNA is TGTGCCAGCAGTGACAGGGGGCTCTACGAGCAGTACGTC. Its translation is CASSDRGLYEQYV.

CDR3 sequence reads: CASRLAGGGSYEQYF. As DNA, the CDR3 is TGTGCCAGCAGACTAGCGGGAGGGGGGTCCTACGAGCAGTACTTC. The rearrangement links TRBV6-1 to TRBJ2-7; 13 positions match TRBD2. The germline V gene has CDR1 MNHNS and CDR2 SASEGT. The CDR3 consists of 15 residues. V lost 6 bases and J lost 1; bases outside the gene matches: 3.

V gene TRBV7-2 combines with J gene TRBJ1-4; D is uncertain. V was shortened by 5 bases and J by 6 bases, with 19 bases between the two germline ends. The CDR3 sequence is 16 residues long. Germline CDR1 SGHTA, CDR2 FQGNSA. The CDR3 nucleotides are TGTGCCAGCAGCCCCACCCAAGTCGGGCGGGATGAAAAACTGTTTTTT. Translating gives CASSPTQVGRDEKLFF.

This clone was picked up one time. The rearrangement uses TRBV28 and TRBJ1-2; a weak D match, TRBD1 (6 bases). This CDR3 has 16 amino acids. In germline, CDR1 is MDHEN, CDR2 SYDVKM. V lost 6 bases and J 0 bases, leaving 17 bases between the germline ends. Here the CDR3 DNA reads TGTGCCAGCAGCTCTGACAGGACAGAAGCTAACTATGGCTACACCTTC. Translation: CASSSDRTEANYGYTF.

V gene TRBV6-1 combines with J gene TRBJ2-2; 9 positions agree with TRBD1. V dropped 4 bases and J dropped 3; count of bases not matched to a gene: 9. The CDR3 is 17 residues long. Germline V gene data show CDR1 as MNHNS and CDR2 as SASEGT. The CDR3 DNA is TGTGCCAGCAGTGGGGGGCGGGGACAGGGCTACACCGGGGAGCTGTTTTTT. It yields the protein CASSGGRGQGYTGELFF.

This chain links TRBV2 with TRBJ1-1; TRBD1 matches 7 bases. The CDR3 is 12 residues long. The ends lost 2 bases at V and 11 bases at J; junction bases unmatched: 5. Germline V lookup: CDR1 SNHLY, CDR2 FYNNEI. CDR3 region: CASSESGRGAFF. The CDR3 DNA reads TGTGCCAGCAGTGAATCAGGCAGGGGGGCTTTCTTT.

V gene TRBV6-5 combines with J gene TRBJ2-2, with D maybe TRBD2 (6 bases). This CDR3 is built from 13 residues. V lost 5 bases, J lost 3 bases, and 7 bases lay in between. Germline values: CDR1 MNHEY, CDR2 SVGAGI. CDR3 region: CASSERDTGELFF. The CDR3, as DNA: TGTGCCAGCAGTGAGCGGGACACCGGGGAGCTGTTTTTT.

The J gene is TRBJ1-1, the V gene TRBV10-3; perhaps TRBD1 as D (5 bases). The germline V gene encodes CDR1 ENHRY and CDR2 SYGVKD. Trimming stripped 5 bases from V and 10 bases from J, with 17 bases between. The length of the CDR3 is 13 residues. The CDR3 sequence is CAISPRVRSRAFF. The CDR3 DNA sequence: TGTGCCATCAGTCCCAGGGTTCGGTCGAGAGCTTTCTTT.

The chain recombines TRBV6-5 with TRBJ1-5; 9 nucleotides match TRBD1. Unmatched junction bases numbered 4, after V lost 0 bases and J lost 4 bases. The CDR3 length is 16 residues. The germline V gene encodes CDR1 MNHEY and CDR2 SVGAGI. CDR3 sequence (DNA): TGTGCCAGCAGTTACTCCGGACAGGGGAATAATCAGCCCCAGCATTTT. This sequence encodes CASSYSGQGNNQPQHF.

The rearrangement joins TRBV9 to TRBJ2-2, with 8 bases aligning to TRBD2. The germline gives CDR1 SGDLS, CDR2 YYNGEE. CDR3 size: 14 residues. Trimming cost V 0 bases and J 6 bases; bases outside gene matches: 1. CDR3 loop: CASSVGLAPGELFF. CDR3 sequence (DNA): TGTGCCAGCAGCGTAGGACTAGCGCCCGGGGAGCTGTTTTTT.

The chain employs TRBV5-8 and TRBJ1-2; 8 nucleotides align to TRBD1. Germline CDR1 reads SGHTS; CDR2 reads YDEGEE. With V trimmed by 6 bases and J by 7 bases, 11 bases remained unmatched. CDR3 length: 14 amino acids. The CDR3 region is CASTGQGERAGYTF. CDR3 sequence (DNA): TGTGCCAGCACCGGACAGGGAGAGAGGGCTGGCTACACCTTC.

This sequence joins TRBV4-2 and TRBJ1-1, with TRBD1 identical over 9 bases. CDR1 is LGHNA and CDR2 is YNFKEQ in the germline V gene. Trimming cost V 3 bases and J 1 base; bases outside gene matches: 3. The CDR3 has 15 residues. The CDR3 bases are TGTGCCAGCAGCCAGGAGGGACAGGGGAACACTGAAGCTTTCTTT. It encodes CASSQEGQGNTEAFF.